This entry lists 14 T cell receptor beta chains sequenced from one sample in a study of shared clonotypes between healthy human individuals. Data came from immunoSEQ multiplex PCR; TCRdb stores just in-frame clones and leaves some out. The sample has 600,000 to 700,000 clones; around 78% are singletons. The sequenced sample consisted of memory CD4+ T cells sorted from blood. Stated subset: CD45RA-negative fraction. The receptor set was obtained from a woman aged 30 to 39 in good health.

The chain is built from TRBV5-6 and TRBJ2-3, with TRBD1 matching over 9 bases. Germline V CDR1 and CDR2: SGHDT, YYEEEE. After removal of 1 base from V and 2 bases from J, the junction contained 5 bases not matched to a gene. The CDR3 sequence is 16 residues long. The CDR3, as DNA: TGTGCCAGCAGCTTGAAGGACAGGGGCTACACAGATACGCAGTATTTT. Translated: CASSLKDRGYTDTQYF.

The chain links TRBV25-1 to TRBJ2-5; no definite D call. Looked up from germline, CDR1 is MGHDK and CDR2 is SYGVNS. Trimming took 2 bases from V and 4 from J, leaving 17 bases between them. The CDR3 has 16 residues. The CDR3 region has the DNA TGTGCCAGCAGTGAAAGTAAGCGTATACAAGTAGAGACCCAGTACTTC. It encodes CASSESKRIQVETQYF.

V gene TRBV6-6 combines with J gene TRBJ2-2, with 8 bases aligning to TRBD2. CDR1 is MNHNY and CDR2 is SVGAGI in the germline V gene (reference sequence). The CDR3 runs to 14 residues. Germline trimming cut 10 bases from V and 0 bases from J; bases unmatched to any gene: 4. The CDR3 sequence is CATASGSNTGELFF. In DNA, the CDR3 is TGTGCCACCGCTAGCGGGTCGAACACCGGGGAGCTGTTTTTT.

This clone has only a few counts. The DNA of the CDR3 is TGTGCCAGCAGTGAATTAGTAGGGTTAGAGACCCAGTACTTC. Translating gives CASSELVGLETQYF. The chain carries TRBV2 and TRBJ2-5; D remains ambiguous. The CDR3 covers 14 residues. V dropped 2 bases and J dropped 4 bases, with 11 bases sitting between them. CDR1 is SNHLY and CDR2 is FYNNEI in the germline V gene.

The chain carries TRBV6-5 and TRBJ2-7; D is possibly TRBD1 or TRBD2 (5 bases each). CDR1 and CDR2 from the germline V gene are MNHEY and SVGAGI. V was trimmed by 5 bases and J by 3 bases, leaving 14 bases between them. This CDR3 comprises 14 residues. The CDR3 here is CASSGGPQFYEQYF. The DNA for the CDR3 is TGTGCCAGCAGTGGGGGACCGCAATTCTACGAGCAGTACTTC.

The chain couples TRBV6-4 to TRBJ2-3; maybe TRBD2 (5 bases). V was clipped by 6 bases and J by 3 bases, with 19 bases between them. This CDR3 is built from 16 residues. The germline gives CDR1 MRHNA, CDR2 SNTAGT. The CDR3 region has the DNA TGTGCCAGCAGCGAGGAGTGGAGCAGGAGGACAGATACGCAGTATTTT. Encoded protein: CASSEEWSRRTDTQYF.

This clone was counted many times. The chain joins TRBV7-9 to TRBJ2-7; 7 bases map to TRBD2. CDR1 SEHNR and CDR2 FQNEAQ come from the germline V gene (reference sequence). The CDR3 consists of 14 residues. The J segment lost 7 bases and the V segment lost 4 bases, leaving 10 bases of the junction unmatched. The CDR3 bases are TGTGCCAGCAGCTACGGACTAGACCCAGGGGAGCAGTACTTC. It encodes CASSYGLDPGEQYF.

The chain combines TRBV7-8 with TRBJ2-1, with D unresolved. The CDR3 sequence is 12 residues long. V lost 5 bases and J 10 bases, leaving 12 bases between the germline ends. Germline CDR1 SGHVS, CDR2 FQNEAQ. The CDR3 DNA is TGTGCCAGCAGCCTCAAAAACGCGGAGCAGTTCTTC. Translation: CASSLKNAEQFF.

The CDR3 DNA reads TGTGCCAGCAGAGGGGTGGACTACGAGCAGTACTTC. Translated: CASRGVDYEQYF. J is TRBJ2-7 and V is TRBV13; perhaps TRBD1 as D (5 bases). Trimming stripped 6 bases from V and 3 bases from J, with 9 bases between. CDR1 and CDR2 (germline): PRHDT, FYEKMQ (reference sequence). The CDR3 length is 12 residues.

V and J are TRBV5-1 and TRBJ2-3; no clear D gene. From germline, CDR1 is SGHRS and CDR2 YFSETQ. The V gene lost 5 bases and the J gene lost 1 base, with 8 bases spanning the gap. CDR3 size: 13 residues. DNA for the CDR3: TGCGCCAGCAGAGTGGTTGGCACAGATACGCAGTATTTT. It codes for CASRVVGTDTQYF.

This chain connects TRBV7-9 to TRBJ2-5; 7 bases agree with TRBD1. The V segment lost 11 bases and the J segment 4 bases; nucleotides outside the gene matches: 10. The CDR3 runs 13 residues. In germline, CDR1 is SEHNR, CDR2 FQNEAQ (reference sequence). CDR3 region: CAVLETGRETQYF. In DNA form, the CDR3 reads TGTGCCGTATTAGAGACAGGGAGAGAGACCCAGTACTTC.

This clone has just a few counts. Other DNA sequences from this sample encode an identical CDR3 as well. The CDR3 here is CASRGTGGNTGELFF. In DNA, the CDR3 is TGTGCCAGCAGGGGGACAGGGGGCAACACCGGGGAGCTGTTTTTT. The chain links TRBV2 to TRBJ2-2, with 12 nucleotides matching TRBD1. There are 15 residues in the CDR3. Looked up from germline, CDR1 is SNHLY and CDR2 is FYNNEI. With V trimmed by 6 bases and J by 2 bases, 1 base remained unmatched.

CDR3 in amino acids: CASREGGTSSYEQFF. The CDR3 DNA is TGTGCCAGCAGGGAGGGGGGGACTAGTTCGTATGAGCAGTTCTTC. The J gene is TRBJ2-1, the V gene TRBV6-6, with 8 bases aligning to TRBD2. This CDR3 has 15 residues. Losses at the gene ends were 6 bases for V and 8 bases for J; bases not matched to a gene: 12. The germline gives CDR1 MNHNY, CDR2 SVGAGI (reference sequence).

Many counts were recorded for this clone. This chain uses TRBV6-6 with TRBJ1-2; TRBD1 aligns across 7 bases. Germline-derived CDR1 and CDR2 are MNHNY and SVGAGI (reference sequence). V was pared by 6 bases and J by 3 bases, with 10 bases of the junction left unmatched. CDR3 length equals 15 residues. The CDR3 protein is CASSEQGGGDYGYTF. The CDR3 nucleotides are TGTGCCAGCAGCGAGCAGGGGGGCGGTGACTATGGCTACACCTTC.